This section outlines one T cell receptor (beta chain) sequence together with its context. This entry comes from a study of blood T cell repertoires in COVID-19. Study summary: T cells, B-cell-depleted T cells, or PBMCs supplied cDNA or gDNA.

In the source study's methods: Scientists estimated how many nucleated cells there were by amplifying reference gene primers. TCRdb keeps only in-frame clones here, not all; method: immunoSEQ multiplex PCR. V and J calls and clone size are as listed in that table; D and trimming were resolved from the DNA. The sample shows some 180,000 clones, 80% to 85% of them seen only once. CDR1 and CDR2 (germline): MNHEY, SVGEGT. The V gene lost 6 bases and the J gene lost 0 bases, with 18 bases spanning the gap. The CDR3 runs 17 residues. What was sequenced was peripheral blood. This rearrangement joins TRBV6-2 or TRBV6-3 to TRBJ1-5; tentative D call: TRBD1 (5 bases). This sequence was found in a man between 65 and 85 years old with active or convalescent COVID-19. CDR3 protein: CASSSREGRYSNQPQHF. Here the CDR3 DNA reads TGTGCCAGCAGCTCCAGGGAGGGTCGTTATAGCAATCAGCCCCAGCATTTT.